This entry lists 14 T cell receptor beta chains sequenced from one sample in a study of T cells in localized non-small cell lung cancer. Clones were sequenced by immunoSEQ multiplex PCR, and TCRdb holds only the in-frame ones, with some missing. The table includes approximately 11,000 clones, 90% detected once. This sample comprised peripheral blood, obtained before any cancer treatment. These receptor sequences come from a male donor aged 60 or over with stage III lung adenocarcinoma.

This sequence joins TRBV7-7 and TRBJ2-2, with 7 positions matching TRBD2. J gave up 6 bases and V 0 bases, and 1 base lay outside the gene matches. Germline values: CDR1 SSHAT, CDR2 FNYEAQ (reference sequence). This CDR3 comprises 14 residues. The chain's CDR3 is CASSLAGGPGELFF. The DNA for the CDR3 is TGTGCCAGCAGCTTAGCGGGAGGGCCCGGGGAGCTGTTTTTT.

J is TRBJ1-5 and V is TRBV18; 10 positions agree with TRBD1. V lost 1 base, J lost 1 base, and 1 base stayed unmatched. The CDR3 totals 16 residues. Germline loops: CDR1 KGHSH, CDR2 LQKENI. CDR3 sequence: CASSPLGQGSNQPQHF. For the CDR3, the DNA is TGTGCCAGCTCACCACTGGGACAGGGGAGCAATCAGCCCCAGCATTTT.

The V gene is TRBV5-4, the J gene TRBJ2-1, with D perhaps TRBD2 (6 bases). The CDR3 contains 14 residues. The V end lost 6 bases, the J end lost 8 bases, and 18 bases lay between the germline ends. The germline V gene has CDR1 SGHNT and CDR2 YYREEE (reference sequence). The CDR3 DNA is TGTGCCAGCACCACGAGAGGAGGGTTGGATGAGCAGTTCTTC. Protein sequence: CASTTRGGLDEQFF.

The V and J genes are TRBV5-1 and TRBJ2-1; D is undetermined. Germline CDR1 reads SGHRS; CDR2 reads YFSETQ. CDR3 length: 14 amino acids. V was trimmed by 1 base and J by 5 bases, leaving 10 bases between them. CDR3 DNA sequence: TGCGCCAGCAGCTTGTCACTAACCGACAATGAGCAGTTCTTC. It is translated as CASSLSLTDNEQFF.

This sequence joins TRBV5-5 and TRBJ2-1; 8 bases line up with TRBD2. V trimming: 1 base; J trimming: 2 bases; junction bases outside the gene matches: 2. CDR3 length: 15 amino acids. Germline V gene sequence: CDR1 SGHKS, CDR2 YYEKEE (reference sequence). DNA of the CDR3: TGTGCCAGCAGCTTGAGTAGCGGGGCCTACAATGAGCAGTTCTTC. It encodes CASSLSSGAYNEQFF.

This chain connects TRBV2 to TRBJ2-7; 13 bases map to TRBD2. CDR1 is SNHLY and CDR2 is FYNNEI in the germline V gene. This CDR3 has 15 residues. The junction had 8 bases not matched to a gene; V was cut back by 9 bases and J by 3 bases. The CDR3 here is CASLPRTSGGYEQYF. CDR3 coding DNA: TGTGCCAGTCTGCCTCGGACTAGCGGGGGCTACGAGCAGTACTTC.

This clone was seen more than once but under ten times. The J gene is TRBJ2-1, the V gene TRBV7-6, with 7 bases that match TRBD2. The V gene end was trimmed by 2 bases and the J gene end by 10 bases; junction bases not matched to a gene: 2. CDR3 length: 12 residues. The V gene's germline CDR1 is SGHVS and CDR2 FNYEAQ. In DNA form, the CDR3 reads TGTGCCAGCAGCTTAAGGGGAGGGGAGCAGTTCTTC. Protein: CASSLRGGEQFF. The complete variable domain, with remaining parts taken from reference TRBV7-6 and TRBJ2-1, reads GAGVSQSPRYKVTKRGQDVALRCDPISGHVSLYWYRQALGQGPEFLTYFNYEAQQDKSGLPNDRFSAERPEGSISTLTIQRTEQRDSAMYRCASSLRGGEQFFGPGTRLTVL.

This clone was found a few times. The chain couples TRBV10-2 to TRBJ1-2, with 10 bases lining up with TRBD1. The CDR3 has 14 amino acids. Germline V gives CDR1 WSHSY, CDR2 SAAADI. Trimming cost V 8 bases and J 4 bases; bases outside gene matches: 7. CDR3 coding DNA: TGCGCCAGCGGGGGGACAGGGGTTGGCTATGGCTACACCTTC. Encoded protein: CASGGTGVGYGYTF.

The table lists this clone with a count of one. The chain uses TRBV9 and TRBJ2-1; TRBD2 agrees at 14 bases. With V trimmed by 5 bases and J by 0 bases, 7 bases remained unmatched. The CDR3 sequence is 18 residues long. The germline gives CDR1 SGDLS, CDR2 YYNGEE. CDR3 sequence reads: CASRPVGTSGSSYNEQFF. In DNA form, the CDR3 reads TGTGCCAGCAGGCCAGTTGGGACTAGCGGGAGCTCCTACAATGAGCAGTTCTTC.

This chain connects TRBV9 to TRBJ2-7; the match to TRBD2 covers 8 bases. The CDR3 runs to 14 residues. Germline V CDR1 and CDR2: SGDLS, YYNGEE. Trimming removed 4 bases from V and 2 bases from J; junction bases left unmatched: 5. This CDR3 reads CASSLSGTTYEQYF. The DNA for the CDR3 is TGTGCCAGCAGCCTTAGCGGGACCACCTACGAGCAGTACTTC. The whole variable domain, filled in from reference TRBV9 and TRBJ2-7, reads DSGVTQTPKHLITATGQRVTLRCSPRSGDLSVYWYQQSLDQGLQFLIQYYNGEERAKGNILERFSAQQFPDLHSELNLSSLELGDSALYFCASSLSGTTYEQYFGPGTRLTVT.

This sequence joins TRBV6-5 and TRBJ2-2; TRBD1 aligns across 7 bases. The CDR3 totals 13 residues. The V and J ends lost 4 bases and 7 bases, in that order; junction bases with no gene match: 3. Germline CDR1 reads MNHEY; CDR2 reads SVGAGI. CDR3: CASSSTGYGELFF. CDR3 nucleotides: TGTGCCAGCAGTTCGACAGGGTACGGGGAGCTGTTTTTT.

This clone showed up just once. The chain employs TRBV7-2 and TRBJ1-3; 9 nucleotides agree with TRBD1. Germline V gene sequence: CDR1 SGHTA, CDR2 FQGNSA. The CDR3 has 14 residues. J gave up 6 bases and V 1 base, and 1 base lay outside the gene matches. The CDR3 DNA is TGTGCCAGCAGCTTAGGACAGGGGGTAAACACCATATATTTT. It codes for CASSLGQGVNTIYF.

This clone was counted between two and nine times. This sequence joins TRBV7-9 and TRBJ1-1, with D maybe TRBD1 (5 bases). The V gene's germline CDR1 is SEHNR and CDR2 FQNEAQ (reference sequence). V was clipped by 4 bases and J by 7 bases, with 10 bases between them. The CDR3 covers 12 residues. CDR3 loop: CASSSGSLEAFF. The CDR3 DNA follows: TGTGCCAGCAGCTCAGGGTCGCTTGAAGCTTTCTTT.

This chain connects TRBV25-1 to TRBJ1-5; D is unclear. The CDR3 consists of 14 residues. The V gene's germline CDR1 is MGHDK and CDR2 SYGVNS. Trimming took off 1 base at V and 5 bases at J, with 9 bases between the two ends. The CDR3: CASSESGPDQPQHF. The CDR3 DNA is TGTGCCAGCAGTGAATCTGGCCCGGATCAGCCCCAGCATTTT.